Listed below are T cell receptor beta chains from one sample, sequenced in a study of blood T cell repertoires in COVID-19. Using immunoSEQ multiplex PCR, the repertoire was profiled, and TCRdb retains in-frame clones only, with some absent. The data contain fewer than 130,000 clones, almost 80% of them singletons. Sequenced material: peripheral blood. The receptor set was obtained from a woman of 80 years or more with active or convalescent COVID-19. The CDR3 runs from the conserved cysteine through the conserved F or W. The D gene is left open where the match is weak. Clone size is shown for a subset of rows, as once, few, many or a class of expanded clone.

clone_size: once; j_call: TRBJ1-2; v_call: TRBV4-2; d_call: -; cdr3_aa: CASSQPDGGQPAGYTF; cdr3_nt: TGTGCCAGCAGCCAACCCGACGGGGGGCAGCCTGCGGGCTACACCTTC
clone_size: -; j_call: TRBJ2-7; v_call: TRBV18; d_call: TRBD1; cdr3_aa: CASSPLRASGGATYEQYF; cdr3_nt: TGTGCCAGCTCACCACTTAGAGCCTCAGGGGGCGCGACCTACGAGCAGTACTTC
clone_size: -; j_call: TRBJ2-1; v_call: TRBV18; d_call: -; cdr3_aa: CASSKGGKYNEQFF; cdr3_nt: TGTGCCAGCTCAAAAGGCGGGAAATACAATGAGCAGTTCTTC
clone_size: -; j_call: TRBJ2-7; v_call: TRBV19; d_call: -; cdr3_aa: CASSMGLISYEQYF; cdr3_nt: TGTGCCAGTAGTATGGGACTGATCTCCTACGAGCAGTACTTC
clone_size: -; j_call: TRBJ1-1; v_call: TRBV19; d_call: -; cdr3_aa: CASRGEGGTAFF; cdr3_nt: TGTGCCAGTAGGGGGGAGGGGGGCACGGCTTTCTTT
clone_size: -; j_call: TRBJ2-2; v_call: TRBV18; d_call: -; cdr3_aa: CASSPPGGRDTGELFF; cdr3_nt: TGTGCCAGCTCACCACCTGGCGGGCGGGACACCGGGGAGCTGTTTTTT
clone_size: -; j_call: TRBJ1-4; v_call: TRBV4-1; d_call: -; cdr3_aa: CASSLVGLEEKLFF; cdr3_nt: TGCGCCAGCAGCCTGGTAGGTCTGGAGGAAAAACTGTTTTTT
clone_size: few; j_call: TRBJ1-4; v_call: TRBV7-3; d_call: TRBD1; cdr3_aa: CASSRGPSEKLFF; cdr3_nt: TGTGCCAGCAGCAGGGGGCCGAGTGAAAAACTGTTTTTT
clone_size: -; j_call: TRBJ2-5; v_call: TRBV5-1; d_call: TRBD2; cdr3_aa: CASRGGDQETQYF; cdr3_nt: TGCGCCAGCAGGGGAGGGGACCAAGAGACCCAGTACTTC
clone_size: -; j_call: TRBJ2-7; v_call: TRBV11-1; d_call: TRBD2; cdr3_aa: CASSFGTSGEPYEQYF; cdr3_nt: TGTGCCAGCAGTTTTGGGACTAGCGGGGAACCCTACGAGCAGTACTTC
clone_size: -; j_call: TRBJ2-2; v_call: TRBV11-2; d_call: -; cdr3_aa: CASSFSFGEYTGELFF; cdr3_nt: TGTGCCAGCAGCTTTTCTTTTGGAGAATACACCGGGGAGCTGTTTTTT
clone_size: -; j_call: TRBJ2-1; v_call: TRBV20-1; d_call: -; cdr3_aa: CSASGRLTYNEQFF; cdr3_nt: TGCAGTGCTAGTGGGAGGCTGACGTACAATGAGCAGTTCTTC
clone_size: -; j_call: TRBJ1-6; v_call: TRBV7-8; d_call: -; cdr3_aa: CASSPRGGGNSPLHF; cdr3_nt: TGTGCCAGCAGCCCCCGGGGAGGTGGGAATTCACCCCTCCACTTT
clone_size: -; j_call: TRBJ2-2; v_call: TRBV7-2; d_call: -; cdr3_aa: CASSPGGWRNTGELFF; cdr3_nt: TGTGCCAGCAGCCCAGGGGGGTGGCGGAACACCGGGGAGCTGTTTTTT
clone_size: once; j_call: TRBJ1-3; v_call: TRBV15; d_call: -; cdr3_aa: CATSNPSSGNTIYF; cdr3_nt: TGTGCCACCAGCAACCCGAGTTCCGGAAACACCATATATTTT
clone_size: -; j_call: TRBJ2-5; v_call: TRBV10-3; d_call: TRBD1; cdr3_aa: CASPDRGWETQYF; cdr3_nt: TGTGCCTCCCCGGACAGGGGGTGGGAGACCCAGTACTTC
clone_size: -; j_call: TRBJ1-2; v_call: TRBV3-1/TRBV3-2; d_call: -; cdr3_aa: CASSRRGRDSLDGYTF; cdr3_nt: TGTGCCAGCAGCCGTAGGGGGAGGGATTCTTTGGATGGCTACACCTTC
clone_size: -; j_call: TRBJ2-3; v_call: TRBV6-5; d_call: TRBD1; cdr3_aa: CASRTGGGTDTQYF; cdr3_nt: TGTGCCAGCAGAACAGGGGGTGGAACAGATACGCAGTATTTT
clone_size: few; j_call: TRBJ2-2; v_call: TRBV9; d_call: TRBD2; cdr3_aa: CASSVGSGRIAGELFF; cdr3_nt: TGTGCCAGCAGCGTAGGGAGCGGGAGGATCGCCGGGGAGCTGTTTTTT
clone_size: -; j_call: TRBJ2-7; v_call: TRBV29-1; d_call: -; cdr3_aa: CSVVSWYEQYF; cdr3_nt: TGCAGCGTTGTCAGTTGGTACGAGCAGTACTTC
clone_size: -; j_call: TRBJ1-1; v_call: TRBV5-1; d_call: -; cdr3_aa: CASSSTPGSTEAFF; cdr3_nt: TGCGCCAGCAGCTCCACACCAGGTTCAACTGAAGCTTTCTTT
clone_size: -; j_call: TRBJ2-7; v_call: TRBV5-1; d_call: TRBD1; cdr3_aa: CASSLEWTGIYEQYF; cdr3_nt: TGCGCCAGCAGCTTGGAATGGACAGGGATCTACGAGCAGTACTTC
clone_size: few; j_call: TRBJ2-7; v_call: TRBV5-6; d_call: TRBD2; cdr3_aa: CASSSGLAAYEQYF; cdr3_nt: TGTGCCAGCAGCTCTGGACTAGCGGCCTACGAGCAGTACTTC